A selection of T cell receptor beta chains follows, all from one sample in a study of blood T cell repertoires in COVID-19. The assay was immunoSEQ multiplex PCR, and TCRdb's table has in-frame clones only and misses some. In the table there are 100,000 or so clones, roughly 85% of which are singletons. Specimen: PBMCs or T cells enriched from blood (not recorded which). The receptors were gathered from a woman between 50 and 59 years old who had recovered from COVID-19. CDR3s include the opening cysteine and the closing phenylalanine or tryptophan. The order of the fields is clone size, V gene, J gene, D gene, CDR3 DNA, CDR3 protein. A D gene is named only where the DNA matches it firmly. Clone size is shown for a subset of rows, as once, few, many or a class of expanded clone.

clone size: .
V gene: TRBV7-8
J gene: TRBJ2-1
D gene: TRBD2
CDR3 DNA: TGTGCCAGCAGCATCCGGAGACTAGCGGGGGGCTACAATGAGCAGTTCTTC
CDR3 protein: CASSIRRLAGGYNEQFF

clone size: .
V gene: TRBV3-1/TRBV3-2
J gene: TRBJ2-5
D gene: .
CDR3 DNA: TGTGCCAGCAGCCAAGAAGGGACTCGCCAAGAGACCCAGTACTTC
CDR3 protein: CASSQEGTRQETQYF

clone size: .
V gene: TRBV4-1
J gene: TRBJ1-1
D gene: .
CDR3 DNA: TGCGCCAGCAGCCAAGAACGGGGTAGGGCTTTCTTT
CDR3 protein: CASSQERGRAFF

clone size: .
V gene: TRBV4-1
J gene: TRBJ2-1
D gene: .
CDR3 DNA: TGCGCCAGCAGCCAAGCCAAGGGGAATGAGCAGTTCTTC
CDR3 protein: CASSQAKGNEQFF

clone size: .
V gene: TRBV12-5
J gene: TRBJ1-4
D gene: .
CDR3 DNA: TGTGCTAGTGGTCCTACAGGGAGGGTCGCAACTAATGAAAAACTGTTTTTT
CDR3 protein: CASGPTGRVATNEKLFF

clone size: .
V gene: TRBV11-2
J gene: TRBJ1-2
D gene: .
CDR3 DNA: TGTGCCAGCAGCTTAGACAGGGGTGGTGGCTACACCTTC
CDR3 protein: CASSLDRGGGYTF

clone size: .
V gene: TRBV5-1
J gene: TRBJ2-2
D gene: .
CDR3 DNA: TGCGCCAGCAGCGGGGGCTATGGTGTATCCGGGGAGCTGTTTTTT
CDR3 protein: CASSGGYGVSGELFF

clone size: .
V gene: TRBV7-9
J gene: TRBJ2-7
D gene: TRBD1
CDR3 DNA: TGTGCCAGCAGCTCACAGGGGGCCGGCTACGAGCAGTACTTC
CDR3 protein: CASSSQGAGYEQYF

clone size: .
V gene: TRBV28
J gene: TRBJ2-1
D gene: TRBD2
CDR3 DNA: TGTGCCAGCACCACCGGGGCCGCGTGGGGTGCGGGAGGATCCTACAATGAGCAGTTCTTC
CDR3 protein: CASTTGAAWGAGGSYNEQFF

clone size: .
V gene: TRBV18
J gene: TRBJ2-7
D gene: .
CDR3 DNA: TGTGCCAGCTCACCCCCAGGGGAATTCTACGAGCAGTACTTC
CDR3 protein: CASSPPGEFYEQYF

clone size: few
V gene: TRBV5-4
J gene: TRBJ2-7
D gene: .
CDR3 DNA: TGTGCCAGCAGCTCAGGCGGGGGCCCCGACTACGAGCAGTACTTC
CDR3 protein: CASSSGGGPDYEQYF

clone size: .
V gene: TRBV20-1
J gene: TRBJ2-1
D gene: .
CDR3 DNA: TGCAGTGCCGGCGGCTTCAATGAGCAGTTCTTC
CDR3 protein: CSAGGFNEQFF

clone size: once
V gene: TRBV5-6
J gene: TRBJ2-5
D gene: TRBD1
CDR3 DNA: TGTGCCACATCAAAACGGTTCGAAGCGACAGGGTTGAAGGAGACCCAGTACTTC
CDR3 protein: CATSKRFEATGLKETQYF

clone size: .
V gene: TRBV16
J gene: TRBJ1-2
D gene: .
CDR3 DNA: TGTGCCAGCAGCCCCGTCTCAGGGGCGCAGGGCTACACCTTC
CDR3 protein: CASSPVSGAQGYTF

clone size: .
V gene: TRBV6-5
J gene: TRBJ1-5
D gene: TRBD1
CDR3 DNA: TGTGCCAGCAGTAGGACAGGGAATAGCAATCAGCCCCAGCATTTT
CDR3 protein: CASSRTGNSNQPQHF

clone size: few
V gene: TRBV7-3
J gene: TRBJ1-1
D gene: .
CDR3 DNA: TGTGCCAGCAACGAAATCGGGTTCCGCACTGAAGCTTTCTTT
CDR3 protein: CASNEIGFRTEAFF

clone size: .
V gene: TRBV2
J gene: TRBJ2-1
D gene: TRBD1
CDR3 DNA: TGTGCCAGCAGTAAACAGGGGGTCGGCAATGAGCAGTTCTTC
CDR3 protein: CASSKQGVGNEQFF

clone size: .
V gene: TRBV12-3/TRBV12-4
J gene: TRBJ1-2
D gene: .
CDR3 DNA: TGTGCCAGCAGTTTTCGGGGAAACTATGGCTACACCTTC
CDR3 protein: CASSFRGNYGYTF

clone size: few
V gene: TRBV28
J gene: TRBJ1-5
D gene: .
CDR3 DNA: TGTGCCAGCAGTTTTTGGAGTCAGCCCCAGCATTTT
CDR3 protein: CASSFWSQPQHF

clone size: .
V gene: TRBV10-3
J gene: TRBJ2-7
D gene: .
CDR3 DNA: TGTGCCACAACAGTAAACTACGAGCAGTACTTC
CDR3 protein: CATTVNYEQYF

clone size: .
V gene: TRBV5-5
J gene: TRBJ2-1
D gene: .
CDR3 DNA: TGTGCCAGCAGCTTGATCGGGATTCTGGATGAGCAGTTCTTC
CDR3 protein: CASSLIGILDEQFF

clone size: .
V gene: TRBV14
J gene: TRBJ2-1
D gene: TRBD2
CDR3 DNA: TGTGCCAGCAGGCAGACTAGCGGGGGGGCCCATGAGCAGTTCTTC
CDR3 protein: CASRQTSGGAHEQFF

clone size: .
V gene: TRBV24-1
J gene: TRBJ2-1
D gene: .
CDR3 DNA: TGTGCCACCAGTGATCAAGGAGGACGGCGGAGCTCCTACAATGAGCAGTTCTTC
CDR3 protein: CATSDQGGRRSSYNEQFF

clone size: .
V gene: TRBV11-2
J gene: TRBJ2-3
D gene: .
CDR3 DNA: TGTGCCAGCAGCTTCAGTTCGTTTCCAGTTGGGGGGACAGATACGCAGTATTTT
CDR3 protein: CASSFSSFPVGGTDTQYF

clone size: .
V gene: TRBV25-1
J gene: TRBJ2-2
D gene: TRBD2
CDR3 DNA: TGTGCCAGCAGTGAACCCCCCGGCGGGAGATGGAACACCGGGGAGCTGTTTTTT
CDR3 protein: CASSEPPGGRWNTGELFF

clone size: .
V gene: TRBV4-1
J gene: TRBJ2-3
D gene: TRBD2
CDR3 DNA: TGCGCCAGCAGATCGACTAGCGGGACTTACACAGATACGCAGTATTTT
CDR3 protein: CASRSTSGTYTDTQYF

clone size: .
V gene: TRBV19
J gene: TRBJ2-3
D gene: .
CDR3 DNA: TGTGCCAGTAGTATCAAAAAGGGGGTAGATACGCAGTATTTT
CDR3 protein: CASSIKKGVDTQYF

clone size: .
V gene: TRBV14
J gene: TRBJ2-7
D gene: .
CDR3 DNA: TGTGCCAGCAGCTCCGCGGCGGCGGTCGAGCAGTACTTC
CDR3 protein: CASSSAAAVEQYF

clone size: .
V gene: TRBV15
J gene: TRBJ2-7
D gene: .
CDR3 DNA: TGTGCCACCAGCAGAGATGGGGACTTATACTACGAGCAGTACTTC
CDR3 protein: CATSRDGDLYYEQYF

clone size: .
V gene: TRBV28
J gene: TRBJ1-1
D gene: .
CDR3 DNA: TGTGCCAGCAGTTTACCAGGGTGGGAAGCTTTCTTT
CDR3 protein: CASSLPGWEAFF

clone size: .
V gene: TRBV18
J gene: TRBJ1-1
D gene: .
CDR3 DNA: TGTGCCAGCTCACCAGAACAAGAAGCGGGAGCTTTCTTT
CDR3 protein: CASSPEQEAGAFF

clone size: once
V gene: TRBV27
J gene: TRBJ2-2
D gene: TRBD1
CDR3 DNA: TGTGCCAGCAGCGAGCGGACAGGTCAGGGGACCGGGGAGCTGTTTTTT
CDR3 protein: CASSERTGQGTGELFF

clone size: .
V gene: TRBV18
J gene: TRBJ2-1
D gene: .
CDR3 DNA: TGTGCCAGCTCACTCCAGGGGAGTGAGCAGTTCTTC
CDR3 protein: CASSLQGSEQFF

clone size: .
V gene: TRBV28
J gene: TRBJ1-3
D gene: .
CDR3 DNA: TGTGCCAGCAGGGCGGACGGGATGGGCCGAAACACCATATATTTT
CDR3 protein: CASRADGMGRNTIYF

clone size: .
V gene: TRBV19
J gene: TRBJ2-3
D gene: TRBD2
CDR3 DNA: TGTGCCAGTAGTATTGGGGGGGAGGCCGATACGCAGTATTTT
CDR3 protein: CASSIGGEADTQYF

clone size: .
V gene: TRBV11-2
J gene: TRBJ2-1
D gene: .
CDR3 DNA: TGTGCCAGCGGGGGGGCGGGTGAGCAGTTCTTC
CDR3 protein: CASGGAGEQFF

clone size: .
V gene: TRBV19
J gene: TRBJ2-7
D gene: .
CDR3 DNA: TGTGCCAGTAGTATTGCGGAAACCTACGAGCAGTACTTC
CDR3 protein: CASSIAETYEQYF

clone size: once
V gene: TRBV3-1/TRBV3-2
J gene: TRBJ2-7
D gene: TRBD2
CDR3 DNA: TGTGCCAGCAGCCCTCGGGGGGGGCTGTCCTACGAGCAGTACTTC
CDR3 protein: CASSPRGGLSYEQYF

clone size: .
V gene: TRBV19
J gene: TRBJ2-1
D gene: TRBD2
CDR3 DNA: TGTGCCAGTAGTAGTGGACTAGCGTGGGTCTCCTACAATGAGCAGTTCTTC
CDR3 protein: CASSSGLAWVSYNEQFF

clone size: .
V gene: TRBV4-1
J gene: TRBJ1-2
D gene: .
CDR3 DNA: TGCGCCAGCAGCCCAGTATCAGGGTTATCTAACTATGGCTACACCTTC
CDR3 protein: CASSPVSGLSNYGYTF

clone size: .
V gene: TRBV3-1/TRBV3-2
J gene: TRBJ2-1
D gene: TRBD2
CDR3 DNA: TGTGCCAGCAGCCAGGGGGGGGGCAATGAGCAGTTCTTC
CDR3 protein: CASSQGGGNEQFF

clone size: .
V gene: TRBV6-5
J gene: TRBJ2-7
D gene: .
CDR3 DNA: TGTGCCAGCAAAGTTTTGGGCGACTACGAGCAGTACTTC
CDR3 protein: CASKVLGDYEQYF

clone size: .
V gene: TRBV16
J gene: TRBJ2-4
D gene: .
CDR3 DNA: TGTGCCAGCAGCCGCCCGACAGCAGCCAAAAACATTCAGTACTTC
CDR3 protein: CASSRPTAAKNIQYF

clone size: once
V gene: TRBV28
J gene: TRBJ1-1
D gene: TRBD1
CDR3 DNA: TGTGCCAGCAGTTCAGGACAGGGGGCGCGGATGAACACTGAAGCTTTCTTT
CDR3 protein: CASSSGQGARMNTEAFF

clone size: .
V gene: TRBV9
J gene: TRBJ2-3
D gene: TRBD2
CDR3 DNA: TGTGCCAGCAGCCCCCTAGCGGGAGGGTCCGATACGCAGTATTTT
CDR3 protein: CASSPLAGGSDTQYF

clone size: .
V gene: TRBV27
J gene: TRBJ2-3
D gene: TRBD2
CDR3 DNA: TGTGCCAGCAGTTTATCGTTCCCTAGCGGGAGTCCAGATACGCAGTATTTT
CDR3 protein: CASSLSFPSGSPDTQYF

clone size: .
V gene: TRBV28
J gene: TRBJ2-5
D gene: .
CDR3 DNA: TGTGCCAGCAGTTCTCAGTCGAGGGCCCAAGAGACCCAGTACTTC
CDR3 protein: CASSSQSRAQETQYF

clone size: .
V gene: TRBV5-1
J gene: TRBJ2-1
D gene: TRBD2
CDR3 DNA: TGCGCCAGCAGCTTCGGGACTAGCGGGAGGGCCAGCTCCTACAATGAGCAGTTCTTC
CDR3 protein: CASSFGTSGRASSYNEQFF

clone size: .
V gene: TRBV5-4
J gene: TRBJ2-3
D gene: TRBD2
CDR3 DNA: TGTGCCAGCAGCCCGGGGGGTCGGATCACAGATACGCAGTATTTT
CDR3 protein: CASSPGGRITDTQYF

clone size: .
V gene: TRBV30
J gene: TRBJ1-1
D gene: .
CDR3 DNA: TGTGCCTATACGTCAGAGAACACTGAAGCTTTCTTT
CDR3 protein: CAYTSENTEAFF

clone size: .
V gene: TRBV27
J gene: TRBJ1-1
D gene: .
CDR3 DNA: TGTGCCAGCAGTTTTCCTACAGGGTTGACTGAAGCTTTCTTT
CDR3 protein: CASSFPTGLTEAFF

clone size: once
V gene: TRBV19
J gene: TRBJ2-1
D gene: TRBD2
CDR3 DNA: TGTGCCAGTAGTACTAGAAAGCCCGGACTAGCGGGACCTAATGAGCAGTTCTTC
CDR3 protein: CASSTRKPGLAGPNEQFF

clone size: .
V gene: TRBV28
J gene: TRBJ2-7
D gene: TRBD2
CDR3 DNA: TGTGCCAGCAGTTCCGCTACTAGCGGGAGATCGTGGGAGCAGTACTTC
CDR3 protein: CASSSATSGRSWEQYF

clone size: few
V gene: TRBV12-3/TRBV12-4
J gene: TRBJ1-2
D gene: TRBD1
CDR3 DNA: TGTGCCAGCAGCCGGGTGACAGGGGATGGCTACACCTTC
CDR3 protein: CASSRVTGDGYTF

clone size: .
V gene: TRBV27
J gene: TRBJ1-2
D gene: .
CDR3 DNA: TGTGCCAGCAGTTCAGGGGCCTATGGCTACACCTTC
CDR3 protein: CASSSGAYGYTF

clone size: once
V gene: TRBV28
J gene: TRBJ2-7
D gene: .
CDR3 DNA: TGTGCCAGCAGCCCGGTTGGTCAGTCTCGAGGCGGGGCTTACGAGCAGTACTTC
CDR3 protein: CASSPVGQSRGGAYEQYF

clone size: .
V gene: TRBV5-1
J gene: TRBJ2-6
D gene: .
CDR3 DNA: TGCGCCAGCAGCGCCAAGGAGGGTGGGGCCAACGTCCTGACTTTC
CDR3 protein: CASSAKEGGANVLTF

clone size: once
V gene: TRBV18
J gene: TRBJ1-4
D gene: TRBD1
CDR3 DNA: TGTGCCAGCTCACCAGAGACAGGGCCAACTAATGAAAAACTGTTTTTT
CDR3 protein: CASSPETGPTNEKLFF

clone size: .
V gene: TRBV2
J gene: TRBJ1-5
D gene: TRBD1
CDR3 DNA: TGTGCCAGCAGCGGGACAGGGGGCAATCAGCCCCAGCATTTT
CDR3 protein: CASSGTGGNQPQHF